Each of the 15 T cell receptor beta chains below was sequenced from the same sample in a study of blood T cell repertoires in COVID-19. Using immunoSEQ multiplex PCR, the repertoire was profiled, and TCRdb retains in-frame clones only, with some absent. The profile shows some 270,000 clones, 65% to 90% of them singletons. Sequences were obtained from PBMCs or T cells enriched from blood (not recorded which). These receptors were obtained from a woman aged 45 to 65 with acute COVID-19.

The chain has TRBV18 and TRBJ1-2; 9 nucleotides align to TRBD1. CDR3 length: 13 residues. The V gene end was trimmed by 1 base and the J gene end by 6 bases; junction bases not matched to a gene: 0. CDR1 and CDR2 (germline): KGHSH, LQKENI. The CDR3 nucleotides read TGTGCCAGCTCACCACGACAGGGGGATGGCTACACCTTC. Translated: CASSPRQGDGYTF.

J is TRBJ1-6 and V is TRBV19, with 8 nucleotides matching TRBD1. V dropped 0 bases and J dropped 8; count of bases not matched to a gene: 0. The germline V gene encodes CDR1 LNHDA and CDR2 SQIVND (reference sequence). The CDR3 covers 14 residues. The CDR3 DNA is TGTGCCAGTAGTATAGAGACAGGGGATTCACCCCTCCACTTT. It translates to CASSIETGDSPLHF.

V gene TRBV18 combines with J gene TRBJ1-3, with 9 bases identical to TRBD1. The V gene's germline CDR1 is KGHSH and CDR2 LQKENI. CDR3 length equals 17 residues. The junction had 9 bases not matched to a gene; V was cut back by 6 bases and J by 0 bases. CDR3 amino acids: CASSQPGQGNSGNTIYF. DNA of the CDR3: TGTGCCAGCTCTCAACCGGGACAGGGTAACTCTGGAAACACCATATATTTT.

The J gene is TRBJ2-7, the V gene TRBV19; D might be TRBD2 (7 bases). This CDR3 has 16 amino acids. Trimming pared 4 bases from V and 4 bases from J, leaving 20 bases between. Germline lookup yields CDR1 LNHDA and CDR2 SQIVND (reference sequence). CDR3 in DNA: TGTGCCAGTAGTACAAACCGGGAGCGGGACAAATACGAGCAGTACTTC. It encodes CASSTNRERDKYEQYF.

The chain joins TRBV5-4 to TRBJ2-7; TRBD2 matches at 8 bases. Germline CDR1 is SGHNT and CDR2 is YYREEE (reference sequence). The V segment lost 5 bases and the J segment 8 bases; nucleotides outside the gene matches: 15. CDR3 length: 15 amino acids. CDR3 nucleotide sequence: TGTGCCAGCAGTTCCGGGACTAGGGTACCTACGCAGCAGTACTTC. This codes for CASSSGTRVPTQQYF. Looking up the rest from reference TRBV5-4 and TRBJ2-7 gives the full variable domain: ETGVTQSPTHLIKTRGQQVTLRCSSQSGHNTVSWYQQALGQGPQFIFQYYREEENGRGNFPPRFSGLQFPNYSSELNVNALELDDSALYLCASSSGTRVPTQQYFGPGTRLTVT.

The gene calls are TRBV24-1 and TRBJ2-3; D is possibly TRBD2 (7 bases). The CDR3 is 16 amino acids. Germline V gives CDR1 KGHDR, CDR2 SFDVKD. The ends were cut back, 3 bases at V and 5 bases at J, with 17 bases in the middle. The CDR3 loop is CATSDNSRGGIDTQYF. The CDR3 bases are TGTGCCACCAGTGATAACAGTAGGGGGGGAATAGATACGCAGTATTTT.

The V call is TRBV5-8, the J call TRBJ2-7, with TRBD1 identical over 9 bases. V lost 4 bases, J lost 7 bases, and 15 bases stayed unmatched. This CDR3 is built from 16 residues. Germline V gene data show CDR1 as SGHTS and CDR2 as YDEGEE. CDR3 sequence (DNA): TGTGCCAGCAGCGGACGATCGGACAGGGGAAGGCTTGAGCAGTACTTC. Its protein product is CASSGRSDRGRLEQYF.

V and J are TRBV7-2 and TRBJ2-1; D is undetermined. Trimming pared 3 bases from V and 9 bases from J, leaving 6 bases between. Germline loops: CDR1 SGHTA, CDR2 FQGNSA. The CDR3 is made up of 11 amino acids. Written as DNA, the CDR3 is TGTGCCAGCAGCTTTACGGGTGAGCAGTTCTTC. Residues: CASSFTGEQFF. The whole variable domain, remainder taken from reference TRBV7-2 and TRBJ2-1, is GAGVSQSPSNKVTEKGKDVELRCDPISGHTALYWYRQSLGQGLEFLIYFQGNSAPDKSGLPSDRFSAERTGGSVSTLTIQRTQQEDSAVYLCASSFTGEQFFGPGTRLTVL.

The rearrangement links TRBV3-1 (or the pseudogene TRBV3-2) to TRBJ1-6, with a possible D match to TRBD1 (5 bases). V lost 11 bases and J lost 7, with 12 bases in between. Germline CDR1 is LGHDT and CDR2 is YNNKEL (reference sequence). This CDR3 comprises 12 residues. This CDR3 is CAAGGENSPLHF. The CDR3 DNA follows: TGTGCCGCCGGGGGGGAAAATTCACCCCTCCACTTT.

This clone was picked up one time. The chain has TRBV27 and TRBJ2-1; TRBD2 might be the D (7 bases). The V end was cut by 3 bases, the J end by 2 bases, with 14 bases between. There are 16 residues in the CDR3. Germline CDR1 MNHEY, CDR2 SMNVEV (reference sequence). The DNA for the CDR3 is TGTGCCAGCAGTTTCGCCGGGGGGCATCCCTACAATGAGCAGTTCTTC. It translates to CASSFAGGHPYNEQFF.

The V and J genes are TRBV13 and TRBJ2-5; D gene ambiguous. The germline gives CDR1 PRHDT, CDR2 FYEKMQ (reference sequence). V lost 4 bases and J lost 2, with 17 bases in between. The CDR3 has 16 amino acids. The CDR3 DNA is TGTGCCAGCAGCTCCGGTGAAGTTGACAAGCAAGAGACCCAGTACTTC. Residues: CASSSGEVDKQETQYF.

This chain uses TRBV19 with TRBJ2-3; 7 bases agree with TRBD2. The CDR3 totals 16 residues. Per the germline V gene, CDR1 is LNHDA and CDR2 is SQIVND (reference sequence). V lost 6 bases to trimming and J lost 1 base; unmatched junction nucleotides: 10. CDR3 in amino acids: CASSLRRGSRTDTQYF. Here the CDR3 DNA reads TGTGCCAGTAGCCTACGGCGGGGGTCCCGCACAGATACGCAGTATTTT.

In its sample, this clone was seen a few times. The J gene is TRBJ1-2, the V gene TRBV12-3 or TRBV12-4; D possibly corresponds to TRBD1 (5 bases). V dropped 3 bases and J dropped 8 bases, with 10 bases sitting between them. This CDR3 region has 12 residues. CDR3 in DNA: TGTGCCAGCAGTTTCGCGGGGGGAGGCTACACCTTC. It specifies CASSFAGGGYTF.

This clone was counted many times. The rearrangement links TRBV5-4 to TRBJ2-7; perhaps TRBD2 as D (7 bases). This CDR3 region has 15 residues. Germline CDR1 is SGHNT and CDR2 is YYREEE (reference sequence). The V gene lost 0 bases and the J gene lost 6 bases, with 16 bases spanning the gap. CDR3 in amino acids: CASSLARGGLSEQYF. In DNA, the CDR3 is TGTGCCAGCAGCTTGGCCAGGGGAGGGTTATCCGAGCAGTACTTC.

This chain uses TRBV11-2 with TRBJ1-2; tentative D call: TRBD1 (6 bases). The CDR3 totals 14 residues. V lost 1 base to trimming and J lost 3 bases, with 9 bases between them. Per germline, CDR1 SGHAT and CDR2 FQNNGV. The CDR3 coding sequence is TGTGCCAGCAGCTTAGCTGGACAGCACTATGGCTACACCTTC. It encodes CASSLAGQHYGYTF.